These 14 T cell receptor beta chains came from one sample sequenced in a study of cytomegalovirus exposure and HLA in healthy donors (dated by TCRdb to 2015 to 2018). The library was generated by the immunoSEQ multiplex PCR assay. For the multiplex PCR, a mixture combining 60 forward primers for TCR Vbeta segments and 13 reverse primers for TCR Jbeta segments was used. Not all clones reach the TCRdb copy of this immuneACCESS table, which keeps in-frame sequences only. Checked studies attribute under half of the gap to unresolved V genes and leave the rest unexplained. Within this sample are approximately 110,000 clones, with about 70% of them counted one time only. The top ten hold less than 3.5% of the sample. The sequenced sample consisted of PBMCs. The source of these receptors is a man aged 50-60 years in good health and CMV-seropositive.

The chain carries TRBV9 and TRBJ2-7, with 10 nucleotides matching TRBD2. The junction had 12 bases not matched to a gene; V was cut back by 0 bases and J by 3 bases. Germline lookup yields CDR1 SGDLS and CDR2 YYNGEE. This CDR3 region has 18 residues. In DNA form, the CDR3 reads TGTGCCAGCAGCGTAGCATCCCCGGCTAGCGGGAGTAGCTACGAGCAGTACTTC. The encoded protein is CASSVASPASGSSYEQYF.

The V gene is TRBV30, the J gene TRBJ2-5; 7 positions match TRBD2. The DNA matches TRBJ2-7 better at its end, which makes the J call doubtful. From germline, CDR1 is GTSNPN and CDR2 SVGIG (reference sequence). The CDR3 runs 14 residues. The CDR3 sequence is CAWSGGTTYYEQYF. The CDR3 DNA sequence: TGTGCCTGGAGTGGTGGGACTACCTACTACGAGCAGTACTTC.

This chain's CDR3 is CASRGENEQFF. The DNA for the CDR3 is TGCGCCAGCCGGGGGGAAAATGAGCAGTTCTTC. The chain joins TRBV5-1 to TRBJ2-1, with 7 bases aligning to TRBD2. The V segment lost 7 bases and the J segment 7 bases; nucleotides outside the gene matches: 2. CDR3 length: 11 amino acids. Germline V gene lookup returns CDR1 SGHRS and CDR2 YFSETQ.

The chain recombines TRBV9 with TRBJ2-2; D is unclear. This CDR3 spans 14 amino acids. CDR1 is SGDLS, CDR2 YYNGEE, per germline. V shed 4 bases and J shed 3 bases, with 10 bases lying between them. The CDR3: CASSQRPDTGELFF. CDR3 nucleotides: TGTGCCAGCAGCCAGCGACCGGACACCGGGGAGCTGTTTTTT.

V usage is TRBV18 and J usage is TRBJ2-2, with 11 bases aligning to TRBD2. Per the germline V gene, CDR1 is KGHSH and CDR2 is LQKENI. There are 16 residues in the CDR3. V shed 4 bases, J shed 1 base, and the junction held 2 bases outside the gene matches. CDR3 sequence (DNA): TGTGCCAGCTCACTTACTAGCGGGAGGAACACCGGGGAGCTGTTTTTT. Translating gives CASSLTSGRNTGELFF.

This clone was counted between two and nine times. In nucleotides, the CDR3 is TGTGCCAGTAGTATAGCCCCCTCCAATCCACTCTACACCTTC. Translated, it gives CASSIAPSNPLYTF. The V gene is TRBV19, the J gene TRBJ1-2; no firm D call. The V end lost 1 base, the J end lost 10 bases, and 16 bases lay between the germline ends. The CDR3 has 14 amino acids. The germline V gene has CDR1 LNHDA and CDR2 SQIVND (reference sequence).

A single count supports this clone. The rearrangement uses TRBV5-1 and TRBJ1-2; tentative D call: TRBD1 (5 bases). The CDR3 covers 18 residues. Trimming cost V 0 bases and J 5 bases, with 23 bases left between them. The germline gives CDR1 SGHRS, CDR2 YFSETQ. The CDR3, as DNA: TGCGCCAGCAGCTTGGACCCCACACCCGAGTTGGGGCCATATGGCTACACCTTC. Protein: CASSLDPTPELGPYGYTF.

The chain uses TRBV11-2 and TRBJ2-7; tentative D call: TRBD1 (7 bases). The V end lost 2 bases, the J end lost 5 bases, and 13 bases lay between the germline ends. In germline, CDR1 is SGHAT, CDR2 FQNNGV. The CDR3 has 14 residues. The CDR3 is CASSLRQGGNEQYF. The DNA of the CDR3 is TGTGCCAGCAGCTTAAGGCAGGGGGGCAACGAGCAGTACTTC.

This rearrangement joins TRBV27 to TRBJ1-1; D may be TRBD1 (6 bases). The CDR3 runs to 14 residues. Germline V lookup: CDR1 MNHEY, CDR2 SMNVEV (reference sequence). Trimming removed 6 bases at V and 6 bases at J, with 17 bases between. CDR3 region: CASRRITGIPEAFF. CDR3 nucleotide sequence: TGTGCCAGCAGACGAATCACAGGGATCCCTGAAGCTTTCTTT.

The chain links TRBV5-1 to TRBJ1-1; D is unresolved. Trimming took 4 bases from V and 3 from J, leaving 16 bases between them. Germline CDR1 is SGHRS and CDR2 is YFSETQ. The CDR3 is made up of 15 amino acids. The CDR3 region has the DNA TGCGCCAGCAGCAACCCGACGGCCGGGGACACTGAAGCTTTCTTT. Amino acid sequence: CASSNPTAGDTEAFF.

The chain joins TRBV5-1 to TRBJ2-5; 7 bases fit TRBD2. CDR1 and CDR2 from the germline V gene are SGHRS and YFSETQ. Losses at the gene ends were 4 bases for V and 4 bases for J; bases not matched to a gene: 10. This CDR3 comprises 15 residues. CDR3 DNA: TGCGCCAGCAGCCCTTTGTCGGGGGGAACAGAGACCCAGTACTTC. Protein sequence: CASSPLSGGTETQYF.

This chain joins TRBV7-3 and TRBJ2-1, with 8 bases lining up with TRBD2. The CDR3 sequence is 13 residues long. V lost 5 bases and J lost 6; bases outside the gene matches: 3. From germline, CDR1 is SGHTA and CDR2 FQGTGA. The CDR3: CASSPGTSNEQFF. Written as DNA, the CDR3 is TGTGCCAGCAGCCCGGGGACTAGCAATGAGCAGTTCTTC.

This clone was observed a few times. The V call is TRBV23-1, the J call TRBJ1-1; no clear D. Being an ORF, TRBV23-1 has a function that is uncertain. V shed 10 bases and J shed 3 bases, with 15 bases lying between them. The CDR3 totals 13 residues. For the CDR3, the DNA is TGCGCCATTAAACTCAGCGGGGACACTGAAGCTTTCTTT. Encoded protein: CAIKLSGDTEAFF.

The CDR3 DNA reads as TGTGCCAGCACCCTCGGGGGGTTTAACAATGAGCAGTTCTTC. It is translated as CASTLGGFNNEQFF. This chain joins TRBV28 and TRBJ2-1; 7 bases fit TRBD2. The V and J ends lost 7 bases and 5 bases, in that order; junction bases with no gene match: 8. Germline CDR1 MDHEN, CDR2 SYDVKM. The CDR3 is made up of 14 amino acids.